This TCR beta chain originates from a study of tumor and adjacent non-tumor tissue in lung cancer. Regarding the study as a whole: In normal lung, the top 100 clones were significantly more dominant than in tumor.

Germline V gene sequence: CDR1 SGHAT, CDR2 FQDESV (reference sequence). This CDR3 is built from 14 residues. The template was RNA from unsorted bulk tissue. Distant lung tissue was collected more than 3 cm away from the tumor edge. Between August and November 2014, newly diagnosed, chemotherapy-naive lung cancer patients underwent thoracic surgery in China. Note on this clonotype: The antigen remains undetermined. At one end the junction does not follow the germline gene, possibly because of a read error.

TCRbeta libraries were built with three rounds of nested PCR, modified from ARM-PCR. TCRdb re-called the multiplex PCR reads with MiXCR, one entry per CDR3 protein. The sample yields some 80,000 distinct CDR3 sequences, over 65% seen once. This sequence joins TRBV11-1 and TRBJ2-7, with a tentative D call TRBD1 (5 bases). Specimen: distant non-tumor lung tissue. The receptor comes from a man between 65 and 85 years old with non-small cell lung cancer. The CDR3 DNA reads TGTGCCAGCGACTCCAGGGAAACGACCTACGAGCAGTATTTC. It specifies CASDSRETTYEQYF.